The 9 T cell receptor beta chains below come from one sample, sequenced in a study of Ad26.COV2.S vaccination and SARS-CoV-2 variants (dated by TCRdb to about 2021). The library relied on the immunoSEQ multiplex PCR assay. Not all clones reach the TCRdb copy of this immuneACCESS table, which keeps in-frame sequences only. Checked studies attribute under half of the gap to unresolved V genes and leave the rest unexplained. Present in this sample are 350,000 to 400,000 clones, about 89% of which were seen just once. The top ten clones comprise 1.9% of the sample. The sample's treatment or condition label is to be understood as: 19 received Ad26.COV2.S at low or high dose, single or two shots; 5 received placebo; per-sample allocation not given. For vaccine and placebo recipients, repertoires were sequenced using samples collected on day 63 after the first injection. Sequences were derived from peripheral blood, sampled in a trial of Ad26.COV2.S vaccine versus placebo. These TCRs come from a person aged 18 to 65 who received the Ad26.COV2.S COVID-19 vaccine or a placebo.

This chain joins TRBV6-6 and TRBJ1-3; 7 bases are a match to TRBD1. Germline loops: CDR1 MNHNY, CDR2 SVGAGI (reference sequence). The J segment lost 0 bases and the V segment lost 5 bases, leaving 7 bases of the junction unmatched. This CDR3 comprises 16 residues. Here the CDR3 reads CASSRGQMFSGNTIYF. Here the CDR3 DNA reads TGTGCCAGCAGTAGGGGACAGATGTTCTCTGGAAACACCATATATTTT.

CDR3 DNA sequence: TGCGCCAGCAGCCAAGGGACAGGAGACACTGAAGCTTTCTTT. This codes for CASSQGTGDTEAFF. This chain connects TRBV4-1 to TRBJ1-1, with TRBD1 matching over 7 bases. J was trimmed by 3 bases and V by 1 base; bases with no gene match: 2. The V gene's germline CDR1 is MGHRA and CDR2 YSYEKL. This CDR3 spans 14 amino acids.

This clone has just one count. The chain couples TRBV10-3 to TRBJ2-1, with D possibly matching TRBD1 (6 bases). Trimming pared 4 bases from V and 7 bases from J, leaving 17 bases between. The CDR3 is 15 residues long. Looked up from germline, CDR1 is ENHRY and CDR2 is SYGVKD. CDR3 DNA: TGTGCCATCAGTGGTACAGGGAGCGGTGTAAATGAGCAGTTCTTC. It is translated as CAISGTGSGVNEQFF.

The chain is built from TRBV24-1 and TRBJ1-1, with a possible D match to TRBD1 (5 bases). This CDR3 has 13 residues. Trimming pared 4 bases from V and 6 bases from J, leaving 11 bases between. Looked up from germline, CDR1 is KGHDR and CDR2 is SFDVKD. The CDR3 reads CATSEPGGPEAFF. The CDR3, as DNA: TGTGCCACCAGTGAACCCGGGGGTCCTGAAGCTTTCTTT.

The chain links TRBV30 to TRBJ2-3, with D unclear. The ends were cut back, 4 bases at V and 0 bases at J, with 14 bases in the middle. CDR1 and CDR2 from the germline V gene are GTSNPN and SVGIG (reference sequence). The CDR3 covers 15 residues. The CDR3 nucleotides read TGTGCCTGGATCGAAGGCTTCCCTAGCACAGATACGCAGTATTTT. Amino acids: CAWIEGFPSTDTQYF. Based on the CDR3 plus reference TRBV30 and TRBJ2-3, the full variable domain is SQTIHQWPATLVQPVGSPLSLECTVEGTSNPNLYWYRQAAGRGLQLLFYSVGIGQISSEVPQNLSASRPQDRQFILSSKKLLLSDSGFYLCAWIEGFPSTDTQYFGPGTRLTVL.

V gene TRBV7-2 combines with J gene TRBJ1-6; D is perhaps TRBD1 (5 bases). Germline V gene data show CDR1 as SGHTA and CDR2 as FQGNSA. This CDR3 spans 13 amino acids. V shed 4 bases and J shed 10 bases, with 11 bases lying between them. The CDR3 sequence is CASSSSGRSPLHF. Here the CDR3 DNA reads TGTGCCAGCAGCTCGTCGGGGCGGTCACCCCTCCACTTT.

The table lists this clone with a few counts. The chain couples TRBV5-1 to TRBJ1-1; TRBD1 might be the D (6 bases). CDR1 and CDR2 from the germline V gene are SGHRS and YFSETQ. Trimming cost V 5 bases and J 5 bases, with 10 bases left between them. The length of the CDR3 is 12 residues. The CDR3: CASRLGATEAFF. CDR3 nucleotide sequence: TGCGCCAGCAGACTGGGGGCTACTGAAGCTTTCTTT.

About this clone itself: Other DNA sequences in the same sample also yield this CDR3. The chain is built from TRBV12-3 or TRBV12-4 and TRBJ2-7; D is unresolved. Trimming left V 0 bases short and J 0 bases short, with 3 bases between. The CDR3 covers 13 residues. The CDR3, as DNA: TGTGCCAGCAGTTTAGCAGGCTCCTACGAGCAGTACTTC. Translation: CASSLAGSYEQYF.

CDR3 amino acids: CASSGLAPTDTQYF. In nucleotides, the CDR3 is TGTGCCAGCAGCGGACTAGCCCCCACAGATACGCAGTATTTT. This sequence joins TRBV9 and TRBJ2-3; 7 positions agree with TRBD2. In germline, CDR1 is SGDLS, CDR2 YYNGEE. The CDR3 is 14 amino acids. After removal of 3 bases from V and 2 bases from J, the junction contained 3 bases not matched to a gene.